This T cell receptor beta chain was found in a study of shared clonotypes between healthy human individuals. Sequencing used immunoSEQ multiplex PCR; TCRdb keeps in-frame clones, though not all of them. The table includes about 2 million clones, 85% to 95% detected once. CD45RO negativity and positive selection for CCR7 defined naive CD8 cells, a population that excluded terminally differentiated effector memory CD45RA+ cells. The CDR3 has 13 residues. V lost 8 bases, J lost 5 bases, and 5 bases stayed unmatched. The germline V gene has CDR1 MDHEN and CDR2 SYDVKM. The TCR originated in a man between 18 and 29 years old in good health. Sequenced sample: naive CD8+ T cells sorted from blood. The V and J genes are TRBV28 and TRBJ2-5; 10 bases are shared with TRBD1. CDR3 sequence: CASGRTGGETQYF. The CDR3 DNA sequence: TGTGCCAGCGGGAGGACAGGGGGGGAGACCCAGTACTTC.